A selection of T cell receptor beta chains follows, all from one sample in a study of blood T cell repertoires in COVID-19. Assay: immunoSEQ multiplex PCR; the TCRdb copy retains only in-frame clones and omits some. Altogether 210,000 or so clones are present, around 91% being singletons, with the ten largest covering 4% to 5.5%. Source material: peripheral blood. These receptors originate from a woman aged 35 to 49 with acute or convalescent COVID-19. The CDR3 runs from the conserved cysteine through the conserved F or W. Each record gives: clone size, J gene, V gene, CDR3 length, D gene, CDR3 protein, CDR3 DNA. D genes are given only for firm matches. Clone sizes are given selectively: once, few, many, or a class where the clone is expanded.

abundance: NA
j_gene: TRBJ1-1
v_gene: TRBV11-2
len: 15
d_gene: TRBD1
CDR3aa: CASSFHLDRGPEAFF
CDR3nt: TGTGCCAGCAGCTTTCATTTGGACAGGGGACCTGAAGCTTTCTTT

abundance: NA
j_gene: TRBJ2-1
v_gene: TRBV5-6
len: 15
d_gene: TRBD1
CDR3aa: CASSLAPQGANEQFF
CDR3nt: TGTGCCAGCAGCTTGGCGCCGCAGGGGGCCAATGAGCAGTTCTTC

abundance: NA
j_gene: TRBJ1-1
v_gene: TRBV2
len: 15
d_gene: NA
CDR3aa: CASRDQGFEGTEAFF
CDR3nt: TGTGCCAGCAGGGATCAGGGGTTTGAGGGCACTGAAGCTTTCTTT

abundance: NA
j_gene: TRBJ1-1
v_gene: TRBV12-3/TRBV12-4
len: 12
d_gene: NA
CDR3aa: CASSPRVSSSFF
CDR3nt: TGTGCCAGCAGCCCCCGGGTCTCAAGCTCTTTCTTT

abundance: NA
j_gene: TRBJ1-1
v_gene: TRBV6-5
len: 16
d_gene: NA
CDR3aa: CASSYHMGASNTEAFF
CDR3nt: TGTGCCAGCAGTTACCACATGGGGGCGAGTAACACTGAAGCTTTCTTT

abundance: NA
j_gene: TRBJ2-5
v_gene: TRBV9
len: 15
d_gene: TRBD1
CDR3aa: CASSASETGWGTQYF
CDR3nt: TGTGCCAGCAGCGCCTCGGAGACAGGGTGGGGGACCCAGTACTTC

abundance: NA
j_gene: TRBJ2-2
v_gene: TRBV6-5
len: 15
d_gene: NA
CDR3aa: CASRGEGGNTGELFF
CDR3nt: TGTGCCAGCCGGGGGGAGGGGGGCAACACCGGGGAGCTGTTTTTT

abundance: NA
j_gene: TRBJ1-2
v_gene: TRBV12-3/TRBV12-4
len: 12
d_gene: NA
CDR3aa: CASSFNGRGYTF
CDR3nt: TGTGCCAGCAGTTTTAACGGGCGGGGTTACACCTTC

abundance: NA
j_gene: TRBJ2-3
v_gene: TRBV2
len: 14
d_gene: NA
CDR3aa: CASLWGQGVDTQYF
CDR3nt: TGTGCCAGCCTCTGGGGGCAGGGTGTGGATACGCAGTATTTT

abundance: NA
j_gene: TRBJ2-5
v_gene: TRBV7-3
len: 13
d_gene: NA
CDR3aa: CASSSDSQETQYF
CDR3nt: TGTGCCAGCAGCTCGGACAGTCAAGAGACCCAGTACTTC

abundance: NA
j_gene: TRBJ2-3
v_gene: TRBV18
len: 15
d_gene: NA
CDR3aa: CASLTSGGSADTQYF
CDR3nt: TGTGCCAGCCTAACTTCGGGGGGCAGTGCAGATACGCAGTATTTT

abundance: NA
j_gene: TRBJ2-3
v_gene: TRBV7-9
len: 16
d_gene: TRBD2
CDR3aa: CASSLARGGDTDTQYF
CDR3nt: TGTGCCAGCAGCTTAGCACGCGGGGGGGACACAGATACGCAGTATTTT

abundance: once
j_gene: TRBJ1-6
v_gene: TRBV18
len: 15
d_gene: TRBD1
CDR3aa: CASSPGGQGDSPLHF
CDR3nt: TGTGCCAGCTCACCCGGGGGACAGGGAGATTCACCCCTCCACTTT

abundance: NA
j_gene: TRBJ2-5
v_gene: TRBV27
len: 15
d_gene: TRBD1
CDR3aa: CASITWDRGGETQYF
CDR3nt: TGTGCCAGCATAACCTGGGACAGGGGAGGGGAGACCCAGTACTTC

abundance: NA
j_gene: TRBJ1-2
v_gene: TRBV25-1
len: 14
d_gene: NA
CDR3aa: CASSEYAGADGYTF
CDR3nt: TGTGCCAGCAGTGAATATGCGGGGGCTGATGGCTACACCTTC

abundance: NA
j_gene: TRBJ1-5
v_gene: TRBV4-2
len: 17
d_gene: NA
CDR3aa: CASSHPAGGRGHQPQHF
CDR3nt: TGTGCCAGCAGCCATCCGGCGGGGGGGCGCGGCCATCAGCCCCAGCATTTT

abundance: NA
j_gene: TRBJ1-6
v_gene: TRBV5-1
len: 17
d_gene: NA
CDR3aa: CASSPSGGQRINSPLHF
CDR3nt: TGCGCCAGCAGCCCTTCCGGTGGACAGCGGATTAATTCACCCCTCCACTTT

abundance: NA
j_gene: TRBJ2-2
v_gene: TRBV24-1
len: 13
d_gene: NA
CDR3aa: CATSGSGSGELFF
CDR3nt: TGTGCCACCAGTGGTTCAGGGTCCGGGGAGCTGTTTTTT

abundance: NA
j_gene: TRBJ2-1
v_gene: TRBV13
len: 14
d_gene: TRBD1
CDR3aa: CASSTRQGANEQFF
CDR3nt: TGTGCCAGCAGCACCCGACAGGGGGCCAATGAGCAGTTCTTC

abundance: NA
j_gene: TRBJ1-2
v_gene: TRBV13
len: 13
d_gene: NA
CDR3aa: CASSSPQSNGYTF
CDR3nt: TGTGCCAGCAGCTCACCCCAGTCGAATGGCTACACCTTC

abundance: NA
j_gene: TRBJ1-1
v_gene: TRBV5-1
len: 14
d_gene: NA
CDR3aa: CASSLEARNTEAFF
CDR3nt: TGCGCCAGCAGCTTGGAAGCGCGAAACACTGAAGCTTTCTTT

abundance: NA
j_gene: TRBJ1-3
v_gene: TRBV14
len: 14
d_gene: NA
CDR3aa: CASSVTLSGNTIYF
CDR3nt: TGTGCCAGCAGCGTGACACTTTCTGGAAACACCATATATTTT

abundance: NA
j_gene: TRBJ2-1
v_gene: TRBV6-1
len: 17
d_gene: TRBD2
CDR3aa: CASSDRGEGLSYNEQFF
CDR3nt: TGTGCCAGCAGTGACCGCGGTGAGGGACTATCTTACAATGAGCAGTTCTTC

abundance: NA
j_gene: TRBJ1-5
v_gene: TRBV20-1
len: 14
d_gene: NA
CDR3aa: CSAGGGRVGQPQHF
CDR3nt: TGCAGTGCTGGTGGCGGCAGGGTTGGTCAGCCCCAGCATTTT

abundance: NA
j_gene: TRBJ1-3
v_gene: TRBV10-2
len: 15
d_gene: NA
CDR3aa: CASSESAGPGNTIYF
CDR3nt: TGCGCCAGCAGTGAGTCGGCAGGCCCTGGAAACACCATATATTTT

abundance: NA
j_gene: TRBJ1-6
v_gene: TRBV10-3
len: 16
d_gene: TRBD1
CDR3aa: CATSNSAGTENSPLHF
CDR3nt: TGTGCCACCTCCAACTCTGCCGGGACAGAGAATTCACCCCTCCACTTT

abundance: NA
j_gene: TRBJ1-5
v_gene: TRBV6-6
len: 14
d_gene: NA
CDR3aa: CASSYSNTNQPQHF
CDR3nt: TGTGCCAGCAGTTACTCGAACACCAATCAGCCCCAGCATTTT

abundance: NA
j_gene: TRBJ1-3
v_gene: TRBV28
len: 15
d_gene: NA
CDR3aa: CASSLPLGTGNTIYF
CDR3nt: TGTGCCAGCAGCCTGCCGCTGGGGACAGGAAACACCATATATTTT

abundance: NA
j_gene: TRBJ2-5
v_gene: TRBV18
len: 15
d_gene: NA
CDR3aa: CASSPTDRRGETQYF
CDR3nt: TGTGCCAGCTCACCTACGGACAGGAGGGGGGAGACCCAGTACTTC

abundance: NA
j_gene: TRBJ1-6
v_gene: TRBV29-1
len: 12
d_gene: TRBD1
CDR3aa: CSVRTGGSPLHF
CDR3nt: TGCAGCGTGAGGACAGGGGGCTCACCCCTCCACTTT

abundance: once
j_gene: TRBJ1-1
v_gene: TRBV2
len: 13
d_gene: NA
CDR3aa: CASSSSRNTEAFF
CDR3nt: TGTGCCAGCAGCTCGTCTAGGAACACTGAAGCTTTCTTT

abundance: NA
j_gene: TRBJ1-1
v_gene: TRBV6-2/TRBV6-3
len: 17
d_gene: NA
CDR3aa: CASSPPPVAGLNTEAFF
CDR3nt: TGTGCCAGCAGCCCCCCCCCAGTTGCGGGGTTGAACACTGAAGCTTTCTTT

abundance: NA
j_gene: TRBJ2-5
v_gene: TRBV25-1
len: 12
d_gene: NA
CDR3aa: CASSVGMETQYF
CDR3nt: TGTGCCAGCAGTGTCGGGATGGAGACCCAGTACTTC

abundance: NA
j_gene: TRBJ1-5
v_gene: TRBV11-2
len: 14
d_gene: NA
CDR3aa: CASSLGIRDQPQHF
CDR3nt: TGTGCCAGCAGCTTAGGGATCAGGGATCAGCCCCAGCATTTT

abundance: NA
j_gene: TRBJ1-1
v_gene: TRBV4-2
len: 15
d_gene: NA
CDR3aa: CASSLGRTQNTEAFF
CDR3nt: TGTGCCAGCAGCCTCGGACGGACACAGAACACTGAAGCTTTCTTT